The 9 T cell receptor beta chains below all came from one sample that was sequenced in a study of cytomegalovirus exposure and HLA in healthy donors. The PCR was carried out with 60 Vbeta primers and 13 Jbeta primers. Libraries were prepared by immunoSEQ multiplex PCR; TCRdb keeps only in-frame clonotypes and omits some of them. The sample yields about 130,000 clones, 80% to 85% seen once. Sequencing was performed on PBMCs. Source of these receptors: a human donor in good health.

The V gene is TRBV7-9, the J gene TRBJ1-6; the match to TRBD1 covers 7 bases. The V segment lost 6 bases and the J segment 8 bases; nucleotides outside the gene matches: 1. CDR1 SEHNR and CDR2 FQNEAQ come from the germline V gene (reference sequence). The CDR3 runs to 12 residues. CDR3 loop: CASSTGDSPLHF. The CDR3 nucleotides read TGTGCCAGCAGTACAGGGGATTCACCCCTCCACTTT.

V and J are TRBV2 and TRBJ2-1; D gene unclear. The CDR3 length is 13 residues. V was clipped by 5 bases and J by 4 bases, with 9 bases between them. Germline CDR1 SNHLY, CDR2 FYNNEI. The CDR3 coding sequence is TGTGCCAGCAGTTTTGGCAAGTACAATGAGCAGTTCTTC. Residues: CASSFGKYNEQFF.

This chain links TRBV11-1 with TRBJ1-2, with D perhaps matching TRBD1 (5 bases). Deletions cut 4 bases from V and 6 bases from J, with 12 bases between. This CDR3 has 13 amino acids. Germline V gene sequence: CDR1 SGHAT, CDR2 FQDESV (reference sequence). DNA for the CDR3: TGTGCCAGCAGCTCCTTGGCGGGGGATGGCTACACCTTC. Translation gives CASSSLAGDGYTF.

V usage is TRBV5-1 and J usage is TRBJ2-1, with D tentatively TRBD1 (5 bases). CDR3 length: 15 residues. Germline V lookup: CDR1 SGHRS, CDR2 YFSETQ. Between the trimmed V and J ends, which lost 0 bases and 5 bases, there was a span of 12 bases. This CDR3 reads CASSLAGGHNNEQFF. DNA for the CDR3: TGCGCCAGCAGCTTGGCCGGCGGACACAACAATGAGCAGTTCTTC.

The chain couples TRBV19 to TRBJ2-7, with D possibly being TRBD2 (5 bases). Germline CDR1 reads LNHDA; CDR2 reads SQIVND (reference sequence). With 4 bases removed from V and 0 bases from J, the gap between germline ends came to 16 bases. The CDR3 totals 16 residues. CDR3: CASSTSQTINSYEQYF. CDR3 sequence (DNA): TGTGCCAGTAGTACCTCACAGACTATAAACTCCTACGAGCAGTACTTC. The variable domain in full, completed from reference TRBV19 and TRBJ2-7, reads DGGITQSPKYLFRKEGQNVTLSCEQNLNHDAMYWYRQDPGQGLRLIYYSQIVNDFQKGDIAEGYSVSREKKESFPLTVTSAQKNPTAFYLCASSTSQTINSYEQYFGPGTRLTVT.

The chain is built from TRBV6-6 and TRBJ2-7; D not resolved. V was shortened by 0 bases and J by 3 bases, with 12 bases between the two germline ends. The CDR3 has 15 amino acids. The germline gives CDR1 MNHNY, CDR2 SVGAGI (reference sequence). CDR3 coding DNA: TGTGCCAGCAGTTACTCATCAAACACAATCTACGAGCAGTACTTC. Protein sequence: CASSYSSNTIYEQYF.

This chain links TRBV7-2 with TRBJ2-7; 7 nucleotides line up with TRBD2. This CDR3 is 14 amino acids long. Germline lookup yields CDR1 SGHTA and CDR2 FQGNSA. V lost 4 bases, J lost 4 bases, and 7 bases stayed unmatched. The CDR3 region is CASSYERGGYEQYF. The CDR3 coding sequence is TGTGCCAGCAGCTACGAGCGGGGTGGATACGAGCAGTACTTC.

This chain joins TRBV6-1 and TRBJ1-3; no clear D gene. The CDR3 runs to 17 residues. The V end was cut by 3 bases, the J end by 0 bases, with 15 bases between. The germline V gene has CDR1 MNHNS and CDR2 SASEGT. In nucleotides, the CDR3 is TGTGCCAGCAGTGAGAGTTATCGTTCGGTCTCTGGAAACACCATATATTTT. It codes for CASSESYRSVSGNTIYF.

J is TRBJ2-1 and V is TRBV14, with D possibly TRBD1 on 5 matching bases. CDR3 size: 15 residues. CDR1 is SGHDN, CDR2 FVKESK, per germline. Trimming shortened V by 2 bases and J by 3 bases, and 11 bases separated the two germline ends. This CDR3 reads CASSQNQGVYNEQFF. Written as DNA, the CDR3 is TGTGCCAGCAGCCAAAACCAGGGTGTCTACAATGAGCAGTTCTTC.